Presented here are 25 T cell receptor beta chains from one specimen sequenced in a study of blood T cells in healthy people across ages. Primers used in a second PCR of roughly 7 to 12 cycles were a sample-barcoded 5' primer and a J-beta primer mix. TCRdb redid the calling of the 5' RACE reads with MiXCR, one entry per CDR3 protein. The sample has around 1.5 million distinct CDR3 sequences; 35% to 45% are singletons. The sample taken for sequencing was blood. These receptors came from a woman younger than 35 in good health.

The chain recombines TRBV28 with TRBJ2-3; D might be TRBD2 (7 bases). V gave up 1 base and J gave up 4 bases, with 12 bases separating them. Looked up from germline, CDR1 is MDHEN and CDR2 is SYDVKM. The CDR3 extends over 15 amino acids. Here the CDR3 DNA reads TGTGCCAGCAGTTTATCGGGGGGCAGCGCAGATACGCAGTATTTT. This sequence encodes CASSLSGGSADTQYF. Drawing the rest from reference TRBV28 and TRBJ2-3, the complete variable domain is DVKVTQSSRYLVKRTGEKVFLECVQDMDHENMFWYRQDPGLGLRLIYFSYDVKMKEKGDIPEGYSVSREKKERFSLILESASTNQTSMYLCASSLSGGSADTQYFGPGTRLTVL.

J is TRBJ2-3 and V is TRBV2; the D call may be TRBD1 or TRBD2 (6 bases each). This CDR3 is 15 amino acids long. V lost 9 bases and J lost 2, with 18 bases in between. Per germline, CDR1 SNHLY and CDR2 FYNNEI. This CDR3 is CASLFPGASTDTQYF. CDR3 coding DNA: TGTGCCAGTCTTTTCCCGGGGGCCTCCACAGATACGCAGTATTTT.

This clonotype was seen at least ten times. V and J are TRBV6-1 and TRBJ2-3; D unclear. The CDR3 has 12 residues. The V end was cut by 6 bases, the J end by 2 bases, with 6 bases between. Germline V gives CDR1 MNHNS, CDR2 SASEGT. The CDR3 spells CASRAVTDTQYF. The DNA of the CDR3 is TGTGCCAGCAGGGCCGTCACAGATACGCAGTATTTT.

The rearrangement links TRBV20-1 to TRBJ2-1, with D uncertain. In germline, CDR1 is DFQATT, CDR2 SNEGSKA (reference sequence). Trimming left V 6 bases short and J 3 bases short, with 15 bases between. This CDR3 region has 14 residues. CDR3: CSATLSSSYNEQFF. CDR3 bases: TGCAGTGCCACCCTCTCAAGCAGCTACAATGAGCAGTTCTTC.

The rearrangement uses TRBV7-2 and TRBJ2-3, with 9 bases lining up with TRBD2. This CDR3 spans 19 amino acids. V lost 1 base, J lost 4 bases, and 15 bases stayed unmatched. Germline V lookup: CDR1 SGHTA, CDR2 FQGNSA. CDR3 region: CASSLGELLGLAVADTQYF. As DNA, the CDR3 is TGTGCCAGCAGCTTAGGCGAGCTACTGGGACTAGCAGTAGCAGATACGCAGTATTTT.

The rearrangement links TRBV2 to TRBJ2-7; D call uncertain. CDR3 size: 13 residues. Germline CDR1 reads SNHLY; CDR2 reads FYNNEI. The V gene lost 8 bases and the J gene lost 0 bases, with 11 bases spanning the gap. The CDR3 is CASLGSYSYEQYF. The CDR3 coding sequence is TGTGCCAGCCTCGGGTCGTACTCCTACGAGCAGTACTTC.

The chain couples TRBV7-3 to TRBJ2-3; 7 bases align to TRBD1. The CDR3 consists of 15 residues. V was clipped by 6 bases and J by 2 bases; unmatched bases: 8. The germline V gene encodes CDR1 SGHTA and CDR2 FQGTGA. The DNA for the CDR3 is TGTGCCAGCAGACCTCAGGGGGACCACACAGATACGCAGTATTTT. Protein sequence: CASRPQGDHTDTQYF.

The V call is TRBV2, the J call TRBJ1-1; 7 nucleotides match TRBD1. The CDR3 is made up of 14 amino acids. J lost 4 bases, V lost 6 bases, and 8 bases had no gene match. From germline, CDR1 is SNHLY and CDR2 FYNNEI. CDR3 sequence: CASSVTGLITEAFF. CDR3 DNA sequence: TGTGCCAGCAGCGTGACAGGGTTGATCACTGAAGCTTTCTTT.

This clonotype was seen many times. V usage is TRBV12-3 or TRBV12-4 and J usage is TRBJ1-2; no definite D call. CDR3 size: 14 residues. V shed 2 bases and J shed 2 bases, with 9 bases lying between them. CDR3 sequence: CASSLRGRNYGYTF. CDR3 nucleotide sequence: TGTGCCAGCAGTTTACGAGGCAGGAACTATGGCTACACCTTC.

The chain combines TRBV20-1 with TRBJ2-1; no clear D. The V gene lost 3 bases and the J gene lost 5 bases, with 14 bases spanning the gap. The CDR3 sequence is 14 residues long. Per germline, CDR1 DFQATT and CDR2 SNEGSKA (reference sequence). In DNA, the CDR3 is TGCAGTGCTAGTCTGGCACAGCAAAACAATGAGCAGTTCTTC. This translates into CSASLAQQNNEQFF.

This clonotype was detected a few times. This sequence joins TRBV18 and TRBJ2-3; D is possibly TRBD1 or TRBD2 (5 bases each). The V gene's germline CDR1 is KGHSH and CDR2 LQKENI. V dropped 2 bases and J dropped 0 bases, with 15 bases sitting between them. The CDR3 loop spans 17 amino acids. CDR3 sequence reads: CASSPARGASSTDTQYF. DNA for the CDR3: TGTGCCAGCTCACCAGCGCGAGGGGCTTCTAGCACAGATACGCAGTATTTT.

As concerns this clonotype: A much larger clonotype is one base distant, so this may be a read error. The chain is built from TRBV10-3 and TRBJ2-6; tentative D call: TRBD1 (5 bases). The V gene's germline CDR1 is ENHRY and CDR2 SYGVKD. The CDR3 length is 13 residues. DNA of the CDR3: TGTGCCATCAGCCAGTCTGGGGCCAACGTCCCGACTTTC. It yields the protein CAISQSGANVPTF.

This clonotype was seen more than once but under ten times. The chain is built from TRBV20-1 and TRBJ1-2; D unresolved. Trimming removed 6 bases from V and 0 bases from J, with 14 bases in between. Germline V gene data show CDR1 as DFQATT and CDR2 as SNEGSKA (reference sequence). The CDR3 runs to 14 residues. The CDR3 here is CSALKAQANYGYTF. The CDR3 DNA reads TGCAGTGCCCTGAAGGCCCAAGCTAACTATGGCTACACCTTC.

The chain recombines TRBV7-2 with TRBJ1-2; D is possibly TRBD1 (6 bases). Germline CDR1 and CDR2: SGHTA and FQGNSA. Deletions cut 3 bases from V and 0 bases from J, with 14 bases between. The CDR3 runs to 16 residues. Here the CDR3 reads CASSLLGGATNYGYTF. The DNA for the CDR3 is TGTGCCAGCAGCTTGTTAGGGGGGGCAACTAACTATGGCTACACCTTC.

This chain joins TRBV10-3 and TRBJ2-5, with TRBD2 matching over 10 bases. V lost 3 bases to trimming and J lost 2 bases; unmatched junction nucleotides: 3. The V gene's germline CDR1 is ENHRY and CDR2 SYGVKD. The CDR3 runs to 15 residues. The CDR3: CAISDSGRGQETQYF. The DNA of the CDR3 is TGTGCCATCAGTGACAGCGGGAGGGGGCAAGAGACCCAGTACTTC.

The chain is built from TRBV10-3 and TRBJ2-7; TRBD1 matches 10 bases. The CDR3 loop spans 17 amino acids. Unmatched junction bases numbered 12, after V lost 5 bases and J lost 2 bases. The germline CDR1 and CDR2 sequences are ENHRY and SYGVKD. As DNA, the CDR3 is TGTGCCATCAGTTTTGACCAGGGGACAGGGGCAACCTACGAGCAGTACTTC. This sequence encodes CAISFDQGTGATYEQYF.

Note on this clonotype: At one end, the junction sequence differs from germline, possibly due to a read error. This chain joins TRBV6-2 or TRBV6-3 and TRBJ2-3, with 10 bases that match TRBD2. Germline V lookup: CDR1 MNHEY, CDR2 SVGEGT. The CDR3 has 18 amino acids. This chain's CDR3 is CASSYSRTPSGGTDTQYF. Here the CDR3 DNA reads TGTGCCAGCAGTTACTCGCGAACCCCTAGCGGGGGCACGGATACGCAGTATTTT.

This clonotype was seen more than once but under ten times. V gene TRBV10-1 combines with J gene TRBJ2-7; tentatively, D is TRBD1 or TRBD2 (6 bases each). The CDR3 is 13 residues long. Germline CDR1 and CDR2: WNHNN and SYGVQD (reference sequence). V was shortened by 3 bases and J by 9 bases, with 15 bases between the two germline ends. This CDR3 reads CASSDGGTTPQYF. CDR3 in DNA: TGCGCCAGCAGTGACGGGGGCACCACCCCGCAGTACTTC.

V gene TRBV6-1 combines with J gene TRBJ1-5, with D unresolved. This CDR3 is built from 14 residues. The germline V and J ends were trimmed by 8 bases and 3 bases, with 14 bases remaining between them. Looked up from germline, CDR1 is MNHNS and CDR2 is SASEGT. The CDR3 region is CASATEADNQPQHF. CDR3 DNA sequence: TGTGCCAGCGCGACGGAGGCGGACAATCAGCCCCAGCATTTT.

The V call is TRBV3-1, the J call TRBJ2-6; possible D gene TRBD1, 6 bases. This CDR3 comprises 16 residues. Deletions cut 1 base from V and 1 base from J, with 8 bases between. CDR1 is LGHDT, CDR2 YNNKEL, per germline (reference sequence). CDR3 sequence: CASSQVGQSGANVLTF. In DNA, the CDR3 is TGTGCCAGCAGCCAAGTAGGACAGTCTGGGGCCAACGTCCTGACTTTC.

Regarding this clonotype: A read error is possible here, since a much larger clone lies one base away. V usage is TRBV29-1 and J usage is TRBJ2-1; 8 bases align to TRBD2. Germline trimming cut 1 base from V and 0 bases from J; bases unmatched to any gene: 5. This CDR3 spans 16 amino acids. Germline V gene sequence: CDR1 SQVTM, CDR2 ANQGSEA. The CDR3, as DNA: TGCAGCGTTGAAGTCCGGACTAGCAGCTCCTACAATGAGCAGTTCTTC. Encoded protein: CSVEVRTSSSYNEQFF.

The gene calls are TRBV19 and TRBJ2-1, with 10 bases identical to TRBD1. The CDR3 is 16 amino acids. CDR1 is LNHDA and CDR2 is SQIVND in the germline V gene (reference sequence). The V segment lost 3 bases and the J segment 3 bases; nucleotides outside the gene matches: 5. The CDR3, as DNA: TGTGCCAGTAGTATGGTCGGGACAGGGGTCTACAATGAGCAGTTCTTC. Its translation is CASSMVGTGVYNEQFF.

V usage is TRBV5-4 and J usage is TRBJ2-3; 9 bases map to TRBD2. This CDR3 has 18 residues. The V gene's germline CDR1 is SGHNT and CDR2 YYREEE (reference sequence). The junction had 14 bases not matched to a gene; V was cut back by 4 bases and J by 2 bases. CDR3 in amino acids: CASSPFRREGRVTDTQYF. The CDR3 coding sequence is TGTGCCAGCAGCCCCTTCAGGCGGGAGGGCCGGGTCACAGATACGCAGTATTTT. Based on the CDR3 plus reference TRBV5-4 and TRBJ2-3, the full variable domain is ETGVTQSPTHLIKTRGQQVTLRCSSQSGHNTVSWYQQALGQGPQFIFQYYREEENGRGNFPPRFSGLQFPNYSSELNVNALELDDSALYLCASSPFRREGRVTDTQYFGPGTRLTVL.

The chain couples TRBV7-2 to TRBJ2-1; TRBD1 matches 11 bases. V lost 2 bases and J lost 13; bases outside the gene matches: 13. The CDR3 is 16 amino acids. Germline V gives CDR1 SGHTA, CDR2 FQGNSA. The CDR3 sequence: CASSLLDRGHRETQFF. The CDR3 DNA is TGTGCCAGCAGCTTATTGGACAGGGGGCACAGAGAGACCCAGTTCTTC.

CDR3 in DNA: TGTGCCAGCAGCGTACGGGGAGAGGGTGGCACCTATAATTCACCCCTCCACTTT. This codes for CASSVRGEGGTYNSPLHF. The V and J genes are TRBV9 and TRBJ1-6; no reliable D call. The CDR3 sequence is 18 residues long. Germline-derived CDR1 and CDR2 are SGDLS and YYNGEE. The V end lost 1 base, the J end lost 2 bases, and 16 bases lay between the germline ends.